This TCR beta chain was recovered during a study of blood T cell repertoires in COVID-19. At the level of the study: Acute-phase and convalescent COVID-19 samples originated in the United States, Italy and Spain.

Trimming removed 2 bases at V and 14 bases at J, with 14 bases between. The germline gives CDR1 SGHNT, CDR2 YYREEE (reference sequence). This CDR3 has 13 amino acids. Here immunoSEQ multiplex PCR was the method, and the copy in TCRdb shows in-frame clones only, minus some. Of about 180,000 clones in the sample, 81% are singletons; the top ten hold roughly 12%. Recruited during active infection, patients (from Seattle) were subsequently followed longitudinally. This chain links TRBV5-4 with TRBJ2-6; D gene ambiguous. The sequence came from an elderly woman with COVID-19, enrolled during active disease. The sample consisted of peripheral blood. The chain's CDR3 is CASSFLASPLLTF. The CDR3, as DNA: TGTGCCAGCAGCTTCCTGGCCAGTCCCCTCCTGACTTTC.